What follows describes a single TCR beta chain. It lacks a known antigen. Base qualities are not provided; no much larger clone lies one nucleotide away. The cohort was made up of several hundred healthy bone marrow donors. At the time of sampling, all cohort members were nominally healthy, though unrecorded immune exposures were likely present. The donor tested CMV seropositive and was one of the 289 seropositive cohort members. Every donor gave a peripheral blood sample, and the peripheral blood mononuclear cells from that sample were used for TCR beta sequencing. Genomic DNA was extracted from the blood cell samples with the Qiagen DNeasy Blood Extraction Kit. This sample is drawn from a study of cytomegalovirus exposure and HLA in healthy donors (dated by TCRdb to the late 2010s). In the study overall: An earlier analysis of several hundred of the donors reported 250 to 350 Gb of sequence data and 95 million to 140 million unique TCR beta sequences obtained from some 200 million T cells. A later analysis re-analyzed previously published TCR beta repertoires from about 730 donors and added high-resolution HLA genotyping to study TCR occurrence patterns. The later analysis used no new phenotypic data to find candidate immune exposures, relying instead on TCR beta sequences and their occurrence across donors. The study combined high-throughput TCR immunosequencing, statistical association of individual TCRs with disease status, and machine learning to predict cytomegalovirus infection status. All discovery cohort repertoires had been generated using a single sequencing platform. An early release that covered roughly 600 HLA-typed donors contained approximately 320 gigabases of sequencing data and about 93 million unique TCR sequences. Among some 400 genotyped donors of the cohort, an average of approximately 200,000 unique TCR beta nucleotide sequences was sequenced per donor, of which roughly 18% were non-productive. HLA typing included class I and class II loci at four-digit resolution. Donor age, sex, ethnicity and CMV serostatus were compiled alongside the repertoire data. Typing coverage differed by locus: A, B, C, DRB1 and DQB1 were typed in roughly 620-630 donors, DQA1 in about 510, DPA1 in over 600, and DPB1 in just under 480. Among the 398 genotyped donors, around 81% belonged to the genetic ancestry cluster associated with self-reported Caucasian donors. The study aimed to test whether cataloging public T cell receptors could reveal signatures of past pathogen exposure. In a later genetic analysis, genome-wide SNP genotypes for about three fifths of the 666 donors were used, and that subset was treated as a discovery cohort. The study profiled the T cell repertoires of 500 to 800 subjects by immunosequencing and related them to cytomegalovirus serostatus. To decide whether each TCR beta V gene segment behaved as functional or pseudogenic, an earlier analysis of some 600 of the donors relied on high-throughput TCR beta sequencing. A separate validation cohort of roughly 130 different subjects was used in addition to the approximately 700-subject first cohort. Because of strong linkage in the cohort, roughly five DR-DQ haplotypes were treated as single units for association and clustering.

The library was produced with the immunoSEQ multiplex PCR assay. For the multiplex PCR, a mixture combining 60 forward primers for TCR Vbeta segments and 13 reverse primers for TCR Jbeta segments was used. Amplification of the CDR3 region of rearranged TCR beta genes was performed with a multiplex PCR assay on genomic DNA. The amplified TCR beta libraries were sequenced on the Illumina HiSeq System as 87-base-pair reads. The authors' analysis ran thus. Across the 500 to 750 repertoires, a later analysis counted 80 million or so unique TCR beta chains, around 11 million of which were shared by at least two donors. Raw reads were error-corrected and collapsed into unique sequences with a nearest-neighbor algorithm that merged closely related sequences to remove PCR and sequencing errors. CDR3 sequences were aligned to IMGT reference sequences to assign V, D and J gene segments. Each retained sequence needed at least a six-nucleotide match to both a V gene segment and a J gene segment. A rearrangement was called productive if the CDR3 had no stop codons and remained in frame with V and J, and every other rearrangement was called non-productive. CDR3 was defined according to IMGT convention as the region running from the second conserved V-encoded cysteine to the conserved J-encoded phenylalanine. Sequences without an unambiguous match to a single V gene segment were excluded from the earlier analysis of over 500 of the donors. In an earlier analysis of several hundred of the donors, V segments were called functional above 56.7% productive rearrangements and were called segregating when the between-donor standard deviation exceeded 5%. A statistical classification framework was built for diagnosing cytomegalovirus status from the catalog of TCR beta chain sequences. V and J gene assignment, in a later analysis, came from comparing TCR nucleotide sequences with IMGT/GENE-DB human TR gene sequences. The TCRdist pipeline was used in a later analysis to assign CDR3 sequences and most-parsimonious VDJ recombination scenarios. A later analysis defined each TCR beta chain by its CDR3 amino acid sequence plus V-gene family, and excluded reads lacking a unique V-gene family. In a later analysis, 450 to 600 highly shared, low-generation-probability nucleotide sequences were removed to address suspected cross-contamination and a sequencing artifact. A later analysis calculated a clonal expansion index for each public chain from normalized within-repertoire ranks of inferred template counts. In a later analysis, generation probabilities were computed with a VDJ recombination model fitted to out-of-frame rearrangements, and the resulting probabilities were checked against IGoR. Hypergeometric tests were used in a later analysis to score TCR-TCR, TCR-HLA and TCR-CMV co-occurrence, with a repertoire-size bias correction applied to the TCR pairs. False discovery rates were estimated in a later analysis by permuting HLA or CMV assignments 20 times. In a later analysis, co-occurring TCRs were grouped with DBSCAN, and TCRdist sequence similarity was added when clustering was performed within HLA-allele-positive subsets. Repertoires with fewer than 30,000 or more than 120,000 public chains, plus five repertoires with anomalous nucleotide sharing, were excluded from co-occurrence clustering. The table comes from immuneACCESS by way of TCRdb, which keeps in-frame sequences with V and J called. Part of the clones is missing from these tables; in studies checked, under half for an unresolved V gene and the rest for unknown reasons. V, J and clone size reflect that table, while D and trimming were determined from the DNA. Counted in this sample were 150,000 or so clones; about four fifths of them appeared once. Together, the top ten hold approximately 4.4% of the sample.

The research as a whole found: Assigning TCR associations to individual alleles was difficult when HLA alleles, especially DR and DQ, strongly co-occurred. Sequencing depth was assumed to be roughly uniform across donors in the presence/absence analyses, though that assumption may not hold. A total of around 150 TCR beta chains were listed by the study as associated with cytomegalovirus. The sequencing pipeline was judged likely to have produced a cluster of highly shared sequence variants as a technical artifact. Most CMV-associated TCR beta chains appeared to be HLA-restricted in a later analysis, and the HLA associations seemed to be driven largely by CMV exposure. A further reported finding was that TCR beta sequences accurately predicted the HLA-A and HLA-B alleles for most subjects in the first cohort. Because counts were too low, about 18 rarely observed V segments, including chromosome 9 orphons, were excluded from the earlier analysis of a few hundred of the donors. In a later genetic analysis, a missense DCLRE1C variant was associated with V-gene and J-gene trimming of TCR beta chains, and the association was replicated in an independent cohort. In a later analysis, HLA-associated TCR beta chains showed more clonal expansion and lower generation probabilities than non-associated chains that were equally common. Because HLA typing was missing for some donors at each locus, association tests included only the typed subset. Immune exposure information for the cohort was limited to CMV serostatus. According to a later analysis, TCR association rates differed among HLA loci, with DRB1 alleles showing the most associated TCRs and HLA-C alleles showing the fewest. The authors suggested that the approach could potentially be extended to other disease states and immunological phenotypes. In vitro tests confirmed that a few of the cytomegalovirus-associated TCR beta chains recognize cytomegalovirus antigens. A later analysis reported that several top co-occurrence clusters appeared linked to parvovirus B19, influenza, CMV and Epstein-Barr virus. Because the 87-base-pair reads could not distinguish some IMGT-functional V segments, including TRBV6-2 and TRBV6-3, those segments were excluded. In a later analysis, around 15,000 TCR beta sequences were associated with specific HLA alleles at a false discovery rate of 0.05. Most TCR sequences were seen in very few donors, while some public TCRs were found in many individuals. Correlated functional status among segregating V segments might be attributable to linkage disequilibrium, but an unknown experimental factor could not be ruled out. Only TCR beta chains were sequenced in this cohort, and the absence of alpha or paired-chain data limited detectable features. Broadly in line with IMGT annotations, most TCR beta V segments showed up in productive rearrangements about 90% or about 30% of the time in an earlier analysis of under 700 of the donors. In both the original and validation cohorts, the classifier was reported to diagnose cytomegalovirus status with high specificity and sensitivity. A later genetic analysis reported fewer N-insertions in productive TCRs among donors in an Asian-associated ancestry cluster than the approximately 670-donor mean.

From the germline V gene, CDR1 is SGHTA and CDR2 is FQGTGA. V is cut back by 3 bases and J by 2 bases, with 3 bases in the junction unmatched. Spanning cysteine to phenylalanine, the CDR3 consists of 15 amino acids. The read is trimmed to its CDR3 DNA, 45 bases read in frame from base 1. The sample was PBMCs. The receptor's source is a woman between 18 and 29 years old in good health and CMV-seropositive. The V and J genes are TRBV7-3 and TRBJ2-3, with 9 bases aligning to TRBD2. The nucleotide sequence reads TGTGCCAGCAGCTTTGCGGGGGGGCCCACAGATACGCAGTATTTT. It encodes CASSFAGGPTDTQYF.